This TCR beta chain was obtained from a study of blood T cell repertoires in COVID-19. Overall study: COVID-19 samples from acute and convalescent phases originated in the United States, Italy and Spain. From T cells, B-cell-depleted T cells, or PBMCs came the material, which was cDNA or gDNA.

As handled by the study authors: Using reference gene primer amplification, nucleated cell counts were estimated. TCRdb keeps only in-frame clones here, not all; method: immunoSEQ multiplex PCR. V, J and clone size reflect that table, while D and trimming were determined from the DNA. Among about 480,000 clones, roughly 91% were seen once, and the ten largest hold around 4.4%. This CDR3 has 14 amino acids. Germline V CDR1 and CDR2: PRHDT, FYEKMQ (reference sequence). The ends lost 3 bases at V and 3 bases at J; junction bases unmatched: 3. The rearrangement uses TRBV13 and TRBJ2-5; 8 bases map to TRBD2. The source is a woman under 40 with acute or convalescent COVID-19. Source material: peripheral blood. The CDR3 nucleotides read TGTGCCAGCAGCTTCCGGGGGGGGAAAGAGACCCAGTACTTC. This translates into CASSFRGGKETQYF.